One and the same sample provided the 17 T cell receptor beta chains below, sequenced in a study of shared clonotypes between healthy human individuals. TCRdb keeps only in-frame clones here, not all; method: immunoSEQ multiplex PCR. The data contain roughly 650,000 clones, roughly 97% of them singletons. The sample was naive CD4+ T cells sorted from blood. Subset: CD45RA+ positively selected. The receptors were sampled from a woman under 40 in good health.

The chain carries TRBV5-1 and TRBJ2-3; 11 bases align to TRBD2. The CDR3 runs 16 residues. Per the germline V gene, CDR1 is SGHRS and CDR2 is YFSETQ. V gave up 2 bases and J gave up 4 bases; unmatched junction bases: 6. The CDR3 sequence: CASSLIAGGPSDTQYF. CDR3 nucleotides: TGCGCCAGCAGCTTAATAGCGGGAGGGCCCTCAGATACGCAGTATTTT.

This chain connects TRBV6-1 to TRBJ2-7; no firm D call. The germline V and J ends were trimmed by 3 bases and 2 bases, with 8 bases remaining between them. The germline V gene encodes CDR1 MNHNS and CDR2 SASEGT. The CDR3 contains 13 residues. For the CDR3, the DNA is TGTGCCAGCAGTGACGTGGAAACCTACGAGCAGTACTTC. It codes for CASSDVETYEQYF.

The genes are TRBV5-1 and TRBJ1-5, with TRBD1 as a possible D gene (6 bases). CDR3 length: 14 amino acids. V was pared by 4 bases and J by 6 bases, with 14 bases between. Germline CDR1 SGHRS, CDR2 YFSETQ. CDR3 amino acids: CASSLTGPPQPQHF. In DNA form, the CDR3 reads TGCGCCAGCAGCCTCACAGGGCCCCCTCAGCCCCAGCATTTT.

The chain has TRBV10-1 and TRBJ2-2; D unresolved. The V and J ends lost 4 bases and 6 bases respectively, with 9 bases between them. The CDR3 loop spans 13 amino acids. In germline, CDR1 is WNHNN, CDR2 SYGVQD (reference sequence). The CDR3 sequence: CASSARDPGELFF. CDR3 DNA sequence: TGCGCCAGCAGTGCTCGTGACCCCGGGGAGCTGTTTTTT.

The gene calls are TRBV7-8 and TRBJ2-3; possible D gene TRBD1, 5 bases. The CDR3 is 14 residues long. Germline lookup yields CDR1 SGHVS and CDR2 FQNEAQ. V lost 4 bases, J lost 3 bases, and 11 bases lay in between. CDR3: CASSSRQTTDTQYF. CDR3 in DNA: TGTGCCAGCAGCTCCCGACAGACTACAGATACGCAGTATTTT.

This chain joins TRBV7-2 and TRBJ2-5; D not resolved. The CDR3 sequence is 11 residues long. The germline CDR1 and CDR2 sequences are SGHTA and FQGNSA. V lost 4 bases to trimming and J lost 4 bases, with 4 bases between them. CDR3 in amino acids: CASSSRETQYF. The CDR3 nucleotides read TGTGCCAGCAGCTCTAGAGAGACCCAGTACTTC.

The genes are TRBV13 and TRBJ2-3; 10 bases map to TRBD2. Germline loops: CDR1 PRHDT, CDR2 FYEKMQ (reference sequence). V dropped 0 bases and J dropped 4; count of bases not matched to a gene: 7. This CDR3 spans 17 amino acids. This chain's CDR3 is CASSLGTLAGMSDTQYF. The DNA for the CDR3 is TGTGCCAGCAGCTTAGGAACACTAGCGGGAATGTCAGATACGCAGTATTTT.

The V gene is TRBV2, the J gene TRBJ2-5; 7 bases match TRBD1. J gave up 5 bases and V 7 bases, and 13 bases lay outside the gene matches. CDR3 length: 15 amino acids. CDR1 and CDR2 (germline): SNHLY, FYNNEI. CDR3: CASTPDRARGETQYF. The CDR3 region has the DNA TGTGCCAGCACCCCAGACAGGGCTCGAGGCGAGACCCAGTACTTC.

The J gene is TRBJ1-1, the V gene TRBV7-9, with 9 positions matching TRBD1. The CDR3 covers 14 residues. Trimming took 5 bases from V and 6 from J; bases not matched to a gene: 7. The germline gives CDR1 SEHNR, CDR2 FQNEAQ (reference sequence). This chain's CDR3 is CASSVDRGWAEAFF. Here the CDR3 DNA reads TGTGCCAGCAGCGTAGACAGGGGGTGGGCTGAAGCTTTCTTT. The full variable domain, rest sourced from reference TRBV7-9 and TRBJ1-1, is DTGVSQNPRHKITKRGQNVTFRCDPISEHNRLYWYRQTLGQGPEFLTYFQNEAQLEKSRLLSDRFSAERPKGSFSTLEIQRTEQGDSAMYLCASSVDRGWAEAFFGQGTRLTVV.

The CDR3 protein is CASTGTSSYEQYF. The CDR3, as DNA: TGCGCCAGTACAGGGACGTCGTCCTACGAGCAGTACTTC. This chain links TRBV5-1 with TRBJ2-7, with a weak D call TRBD1 (6 bases). Trimming cost V 8 bases and J 1 base, with 13 bases left between them. Germline assignment: CDR1 SGHRS and CDR2 YFSETQ. This CDR3 spans 13 amino acids.

The rearrangement links TRBV4-1 to TRBJ1-2; 9 positions agree with TRBD1. CDR3 length: 15 amino acids. Germline assignment: CDR1 MGHRA and CDR2 YSYEKL. The trim removed 0 bases at V and 4 bases at J, leaving 3 bases unmatched. The CDR3 sequence is CASSQDQGQGYGYTF. The CDR3 DNA reads TGCGCCAGCAGCCAAGACCAGGGACAGGGCTATGGCTACACCTTC.

This rearrangement joins TRBV7-8 to TRBJ2-5; 8 bases fit TRBD2. Germline V gene data show CDR1 as SGHVS and CDR2 as FQNEAQ. The length of the CDR3 is 17 residues. J was trimmed by 5 bases and V by 5 bases; bases with no gene match: 16. CDR3 region: CASSHLLTGGPWETQYF. CDR3 sequence (DNA): TGTGCCAGCAGCCACCTTTTGACGGGAGGGCCATGGGAGACCCAGTACTTC.

The sample holds one count of this clone. This specimen includes other DNA sequences encoding the same CDR3. The rearrangement links TRBV27 to TRBJ1-2; 7 nucleotides line up with TRBD1. The CDR3 consists of 13 residues. V trimming: 5 bases; J trimming: 5 bases; junction bases outside the gene matches: 5. CDR1 MNHEY and CDR2 SMNVEV come from the germline V gene (reference sequence). CDR3 sequence: CASSLRGGYGYTF. CDR3 nucleotide sequence: TGTGCCAGCAGTCTCAGGGGGGGATATGGCTACACCTTC.

This clone was detected only once. This chain connects TRBV28 to TRBJ2-7; 13 bases align to TRBD2. This CDR3 contains 15 residues. Germline loops: CDR1 MDHEN, CDR2 SYDVKM. The junction had 3 bases not matched to a gene; V was cut back by 5 bases and J by 2 bases. The CDR3: CASSTGTSGTYEQYF. The CDR3 bases are TGTGCCAGCAGTACCGGGACTAGCGGGACCTACGAGCAGTACTTC.

This chain's CDR3 is CASSEVAGLAGNNEQFF. CDR3 nucleotide sequence: TGTGCCAGCAGTGAAGTAGCGGGGCTAGCGGGAAACAATGAGCAGTTCTTC. J is TRBJ2-1 and V is TRBV6-1; 9 nucleotides match TRBD2. CDR1 MNHNS and CDR2 SASEGT come from the germline V gene. Trimming cost V 1 base and J 5 bases; bases outside gene matches: 9. This CDR3 spans 17 amino acids.

V and J are TRBV28 and TRBJ2-5, with 8 bases identical to TRBD1. Germline CDR1 and CDR2: MDHEN and SYDVKM. CDR3 length: 17 residues. V was clipped by 3 bases and J by 5 bases; unmatched bases: 14. The CDR3 DNA sequence: TGTGCCAGCAGTTTTATCCCCGACAGGGGCTTTTTGGAGACCCAGTACTTC. It specifies CASSFIPDRGFLETQYF.

The CDR3 here is CASRVPGLATRAMGNTGELFF. The CDR3 region has the DNA TGTGCCAGCAGGGTGCCGGGACTAGCAACCCGAGCGATGGGAAACACCGGGGAGCTGTTTTTT. The rearrangement joins TRBV2 to TRBJ2-2; TRBD2 aligns across 9 bases. This CDR3 has 21 amino acids. The germline CDR1 and CDR2 sequences are SNHLY and FYNNEI. V gave up 6 bases and J gave up 2 bases; unmatched junction bases: 22.